Listed below are T cell receptor beta chains from one sample, sequenced in a study of cytomegalovirus exposure and HLA in healthy donors. The table came from immunoSEQ multiplex PCR; TCRdb's copy has only in-frame clones and leaves some out. This sample contains fewer than 75,000 clones. The material sequenced was PBMCs. The receptors were gathered from a boy between 5 and 17 years old in good health and CMV-seronegative. Both conserved end residues are part of each CDR3.

cdr3_length	v_call	j_call	cdr3_aa
13	TRBV19	TRBJ1-5	CASSRALRQPQHF
15	TRBV5-1	TRBJ2-7	CASSSSGAGSYEQYF
16	TRBV30	TRBJ1-2	CAWSVRQGRGANGYTF
14	TRBV11-2	TRBJ2-7	CASSLTGGVYEQYF
16	TRBV7-2	TRBJ2-5	CASSPTGTSPGETQYF
14	TRBV18	TRBJ2-1	CASSPSPRANEQFF
11	TRBV25-1	-	CASTNSYEQYF
15	TRBV5-4	TRBJ2-1	CASSSVTSGRSEQFF
15	TRBV5-1	TRBJ1-1	CASSLEVGPDTEAFF
15	TRBV6-1	TRBJ2-2	CASRGGEKGTGELFF
15	TRBV18	TRBJ1-5	CASSPEGFGNQPQHF
13	TRBV5-4	TRBJ1-1	CASRDLRDTEAFF
14	TRBV6-4	TRBJ2-7	CARGSTSDSYEQYF
13	TRBV7-9	TRBJ1-2	CASSSLASYGYTF
17	TRBV27	TRBJ1-5	CASSSYVLGRDNQPQHF
17	TRBV25-1	TRBJ1-4	CASSDSTGGEPNEKLFF
15	TRBV27	TRBJ2-7	CASSLWASGVYEQYF
14	TRBV7-9	TRBJ1-2	CASSLIVRDYGYTF
15	TRBV5-1	TRBJ2-3	CASSSGQGLGYTQYF
15	TRBV11-2	TRBJ1-4	CASSQDRVGFEKLFF
17	TRBV5-1	TRBJ2-6	CASSLGTFQSGANVLTF
18	TRBV7-8	TRBJ1-1	CASTPQSTTSSGISEAFF
15	TRBV19	TRBJ2-1	CASSRGAGEHNEQFF
16	TRBV2	TRBJ2-1	CASSEDRGFAYNEQFF
19	TRBV5-1	-	CASSLFSGLAGDGSYEQYF
16	TRBV6-6	TRBJ2-1	CASSSRGTSVDNEQFF
15	TRBV19	TRBJ2-3	CASSLAGKSTDTQYF
17	TRBV7-9	TRBJ2-6	CASNPQMGGTGANVLTF
17	TRBV2	TRBJ2-3	CASQMELAGLTTDTQYF
15	TRBV29-1	TRBJ2-6	CSVGQGLPGANVLTF
15	TRBV5-1	TRBJ1-1	CASSLKGVGGTEAFF
12	TRBV18	TRBJ1-1	CATRTTETEAFF
15	TRBV2	TRBJ1-6	CASLQRRESGSPLHF
15	TRBV7-2	TRBJ2-7	CASSLGGTKRGEQYF
19	TRBV21-1	TRBJ2-5	CASSKGDFWAILDQETQYF
19	TRBV7-8	TRBJ1-2	CATPTPGTDPRGFSDGYTF
15	TRBV7-9	TRBJ1-5	CASSSERQVNQPQHF
14	TRBV7-6	TRBJ1-1	CASSLTGVSTEAFF
14	TRBV7-3	TRBJ1-1	CASSQGQGMAEAFF
12	TRBV10-1	TRBJ1-2	CATSQGDYGYTF
14	TRBV7-2	TRBJ1-1	CASSLVRGNTEAFF
20	TRBV7-7	TRBJ2-5	CASSLAPPGRERIDWETQYF
15	TRBV19	TRBJ2-2	CASSRQGANTGELFF
15	TRBV27	TRBJ1-1	CASRLVRGARTEAFF
15	TRBV2	TRBJ2-1	CASSAGGLSYNEQFF
15	TRBV6-5	TRBJ2-7	CASSYKGGSYGEQYF
15	TRBV7-9	TRBJ1-2	CASSLEPWEGYGYTF
14	TRBV5-8	TRBJ2-1	CASSPASTTNEQFF
14	TRBV5-1	TRBJ1-1	CASSRSQGNTEAFF
15	TRBV5-4	TRBJ2-7	CASGPPGLGVLEQYF
18	TRBV27	TRBJ1-5	CASSSQGGGSLIDQPQHF
17	TRBV18	TRBJ2-6	CASSTGNPLSGANVLTF
18	TRBV7-9	TRBJ2-7	CASSRGGGVPPTPHEQYF
15	TRBV29-1	TRBJ2-6	CSGSTGSGGANVLTF
15	TRBV7-8	TRBJ2-3	CASSPGQGSTDTQYF
15	TRBV5-1	TRBJ1-5	CASSLGGQRDQPQHF
14	TRBV6-5	TRBJ1-1	CASSYGQGGTEAFF
15	TRBV9	TRBJ1-2	CASSVALSISEGYTF
15	TRBV6-5	TRBJ1-2	CASTPGQGVSRGYTF
16	TRBV18	TRBJ1-2	CASSPFDRPLEHGYTF